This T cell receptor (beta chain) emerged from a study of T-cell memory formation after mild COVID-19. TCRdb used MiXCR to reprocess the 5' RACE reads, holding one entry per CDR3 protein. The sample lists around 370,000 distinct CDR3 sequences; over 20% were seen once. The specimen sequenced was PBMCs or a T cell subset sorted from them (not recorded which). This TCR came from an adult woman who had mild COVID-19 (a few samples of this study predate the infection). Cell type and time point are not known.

CDR3 residues: CASSLAAAFTEAFF. DNA of the CDR3: TGCGCCAGCAGCTTGGCCGCGGCGTTCACTGAAGCTTTCTTT. J is TRBJ1-1 and V is TRBV5-1; D is ambiguous. V was pared by 0 bases and J by 4 bases, with 10 bases between. Germline V gene data show CDR1 as SGHRS and CDR2 as YFSETQ. The length of the CDR3 is 14 residues.